This T cell receptor (beta chain) originates from a study of cytomegalovirus exposure and HLA in healthy donors (dated by TCRdb to the late 2010s). As for the study more broadly: An earlier analysis of roughly 570 of the donors reported approximately 280 Gb of sequence data and 90 million to 120 million unique TCR beta sequences obtained from some 170 million T cells. Donor age, sex, ethnicity and CMV serostatus were compiled together with the repertoire data. Rather than using new phenotypic data, the later analysis identified candidate immune exposures from TCR beta sequences and from how often those sequences occurred across donors. In addition to the first cohort of 650 to 800 subjects, a separate validation cohort of approximately 130 different subjects was used. The study used immunosequencing to profile the T cell repertoires of around 600 subjects and linked those repertoires to cytomegalovirus serostatus. To predict cytomegalovirus infection status, the study combined high-throughput TCR immunosequencing, statistical association of individual TCRs with disease status, and machine learning. Every discovery cohort repertoire had been produced on one sequencing platform. Four to six DR-DQ haplotypes were handled as single units for association and clustering, since linkage in the cohort was strong. HLA typing included class I and class II loci at four-digit resolution. A later analysis re-examined previously published TCR beta repertoires from more than 600 donors and added high-resolution HLA genotyping to investigate patterns of TCR occurrence. Roughly 300 gigabases of sequencing data and approximately 85 million unique TCR sequences were included in an early release covering around 650 HLA-typed donors. Of the roughly 390 genotyped donors, approximately 81% were placed in the genetic ancestry cluster associated with self-reported Caucasian donors. Typing coverage differed by locus: A, B, C, DRB1 and DQB1 were typed in roughly 629-630 donors, DQA1 in about 550, DPA1 in 600 to 610, and DPB1 in 472. Among roughly 370 genotyped donors of the cohort, an average of about 240,000 unique TCR beta nucleotide sequences were sequenced per donor, about a sixth of them non-productive. The aim of the study was to test whether cataloging public T cell receptors could identify signatures of past pathogen exposure. A later genetic analysis used genome-wide SNP genotypes for 398 of the 666 donors, treating that subset as a discovery cohort. To decide whether each TCR beta V gene segment behaved as functional or pseudogenic, an earlier analysis of fewer than 750 of the donors relied on high-throughput TCR beta sequencing. The study at large found these results: A later analysis reported that several top co-occurrence clusters appeared linked to parvovirus B19, influenza, CMV and Epstein-Barr virus. HLA typing was unavailable for some donors at each locus, so association tests used only the typed subset. In the study, approximately 150 TCR beta chains were listed as associated with cytomegalovirus. It was suggested by the authors that the approach could potentially be generalized to other disease states and immunological phenotypes. In a later analysis, TCR association rates were found to vary across HLA loci, with the most associated TCRs seen for DRB1 alleles and the fewest for HLA-C alleles. The earlier analysis of about 600 of the donors excluded 15 to 20 rarely observed V segments, including chromosome 9 orphons, because counts were too low. The classifier was reported to diagnose cytomegalovirus status with high specificity and sensitivity in both the original cohort and the validation cohort. Strong co-occurrence of HLA alleles, especially DR and DQ, made assigning TCR associations to individual alleles difficult. Some IMGT-functional V segments, including TRBV6-2 and TRBV6-3, could not be distinguished by the 87-base-pair reads and were therefore excluded. V-gene and J-gene trimming of TCR beta chains was associated with a missense DCLRE1C variant in a later genetic analysis, and the association was replicated in an independent cohort. Broadly in line with IMGT annotations, most TCR beta V segments showed up in productive rearrangements about 90% or about 30% of the time in an earlier analysis of roughly 590 of the donors. The sequencing pipeline was judged likely to have produced a cluster of highly shared sequence variants as a technical artifact. Only TCR beta chains were sequenced in this cohort, and the absence of alpha or paired-chain data limited detectable features. Immune exposure information for the cohort was limited to CMV serostatus. In a later analysis, most CMV-associated TCR beta chains were found to appear HLA-restricted, with HLA associations seemingly driven largely by CMV exposure. Presence/absence analyses assumed roughly uniform sequencing depth across donors, an assumption that may not hold. Most TCR sequences were seen in very few donors, while some public TCRs were found in many individuals. According to a later genetic analysis, donors in an Asian-associated ancestry cluster had fewer N-insertions in productive TCRs than the approximately 700-donor mean. A further reported finding was that TCR beta sequences accurately predicted the HLA-A and HLA-B alleles for most subjects in the first cohort. Correlated functional status among segregating V segments might be attributable to linkage disequilibrium, but an unknown experimental factor could not be ruled out. In a later analysis, about 16,000 TCR beta sequences were associated with specific HLA alleles at a false discovery rate of 0.05. A later analysis found that HLA-associated TCR beta chains were more clonally expanded and had lower generation probabilities than equally common non-associated chains. In vitro tests confirmed that three of the cytomegalovirus-associated TCR beta chains recognize cytomegalovirus antigens.

Counted from cysteine to phenylalanine, this CDR3 has 14 amino acids. Left in the record is the CDR3 DNA by itself, 42 bases read in frame from the first base. Based on the germline V gene (reference sequence), the CDR1 and CDR2 sequences are LNHDA and SQIVND. At the junction V is shortened by 6 bases and J by 2 bases, with 14 bases in between. Receptor amplification or capture employed the immunoSEQ multiplex PCR assay. The multiplex PCR relied on a mix of 60 forward primers for TCR Vbeta segments and 13 reverse primers for TCR Jbeta segments. The CDR3 region of rearranged TCR beta genes was amplified from genomic DNA with a multiplex PCR assay. Amplified TCR beta libraries were sequenced as 87-base-pair reads on the Illumina HiSeq System. The original methods were these. A later analysis tallied roughly 80 million unique TCR beta chains across the 666 repertoires, and 10 million to 11 million of those chains were shared by two or more donors. Raw reads were error-corrected and collapsed into unique sequences by a nearest-neighbor algorithm in which closely related sequences were merged to remove PCR and sequencing errors. V, D and J gene segments were assigned by aligning CDR3 sequences to IMGT reference sequences. For a sequence to be retained, a match of at least six nucleotides to both a V gene segment and a J gene segment was required. Rearrangements were classified as productive when the CDR3 lacked stop codons and remained in frame with V and J, and all other rearrangements were classified as non-productive. CDR3 was defined by IMGT convention, running from the second conserved V-encoded cysteine to the conserved J-encoded phenylalanine. The earlier analysis of 587 of the donors excluded sequences that lacked an unambiguous match to a single V gene segment. In an earlier analysis of several hundred of the donors, V segments were called functional above 56.7% productive rearrangements and were called segregating when the between-donor standard deviation exceeded 5%. A statistical classification framework was developed to diagnose cytomegalovirus status using the catalog of TCR beta chain sequences. In a later analysis, TCR nucleotide sequences were compared against IMGT/GENE-DB human TR gene sequences so that V and J genes could be assigned. A later analysis assigned CDR3 sequences and most-parsimonious VDJ recombination scenarios with the TCRdist pipeline. In a later analysis, every TCR beta chain was defined by the combination of its CDR3 amino acid sequence and its V-gene family, and reads without a unique V-gene family were dropped. A later analysis removed 450 to 600 highly shared, low-generation-probability nucleotide sequences to deal with suspected cross-contamination and a sequencing artifact. For each public chain, a later analysis derived a clonal expansion index from normalized ranks of inferred template counts within each repertoire. Generation probabilities in a later analysis came from a VDJ recombination model fitted to out-of-frame rearrangements, and those results were checked against IGoR. Hypergeometric tests were used in a later analysis to score TCR-TCR, TCR-HLA and TCR-CMV co-occurrence, with a repertoire-size bias correction applied to the TCR pairs. False discovery rates were estimated in a later analysis by permuting HLA or CMV assignments 20 times. In a later analysis, co-occurring TCRs were grouped with DBSCAN, and TCRdist sequence similarity was added when clustering was performed within HLA-allele-positive subsets. Repertoires with fewer than 30,000 or more than 120,000 public chains were left out of co-occurrence clustering, as were about five repertoires with anomalous nucleotide sharing. TCRdb stores this immuneACCESS table with in-frame sequences only. Part of the clones is absent; in the studies checked, under half of the shortfall reflects unresolved V genes, and no reason is known for the rest. That table is the source of V, J and clone size, and D and trimming were worked out from the DNA. This sample is represented by some 120,000 clones; about three quarters of them were singletons. Clones ranked in the top ten supply approximately 1.1% of the sample.

A remark on this clone: Its antigen is currently not known. Base qualities are missing; no much larger clone stands one base away.

The cohort consisted of more than 650 healthy bone marrow donors. Cohort members were all nominally healthy when sampled, although unrecorded immune exposures were likely present. The donor was CMV seronegative and belonged to the group of 380 or so seronegative cohort members. A peripheral blood sample was provided by each donor, and peripheral blood mononuclear cells were used for TCR beta sequencing. Genomic DNA was extracted from the blood cell samples with the Qiagen DNeasy Blood Extraction Kit. The clonotype originates from a woman aged 30 to 39 in good health and CMV-seronegative. The material sequenced was PBMCs. Recombination connected TRBV19 to TRBJ2-7, with no reliable assignment of the D segment. CDR3 loop: CASRTGSAPYEQYF. The sequenced DNA is TGTGCCAGTAGAACCGGGTCCGCACCCTACGAGCAGTACTTC. The entire variable domain, with the stretches around the CDR3 drawn from the reference TRBV19 and TRBJ2-7 proteins, is DGGITQSPKYLFRKEGQNVTLSCEQNLNHDAMYWYRQDPGQGLRLIYYSQIVNDFQKGDIAEGYSVSREKKESFPLTVTSAQKNPTAFYLCASRTGSAPYEQYFGPGTRLTVT.